The clone carrying this TCR beta chain has just a few counts. Its antigen is unidentified. The entry originates in a study of CD8 T cells in ankylosing spondylitis. Study findings and constraints: Seemingly distinctive of ankylosing spondylitis blood was a TCR beta motif formed by eight highly homologous variants.

Each CDR3 protein gets one entry after TCRdb re-called the 5' RACE reads with MiXCR. The sample yields 670,000 or so distinct CDR3 sequences, under 20% seen once. The CDR3 spans 10 residues. Looked up from germline, CDR1 is SQVTM and CDR2 is ANQGSEA. The V and J ends lost 7 bases and 8 bases respectively, with 11 bases between them. This chain joins TRBV29-1 and TRBJ1-1; D remains unclear. Sequenced: blood, either unsorted or a sorted T cell fraction (not recorded which). This TCR was recovered from a male donor with ankylosing spondylitis. The CDR3 nucleotides read TGCAGCGCCGAGGCTACAGAAGCTTTCTTT. The encoded protein is CSAEATEAFF. Filled out from reference TRBV29-1 and TRBJ1-1, the complete variable domain reads SAVISQKPSRDICQRGTSLTIQCQVDSQVTMMFWYRQQPGQSLTLIATANQGSEATYESGFVIDKFPISRPNLTFSTLTVSNMSPEDSSIYLCSAEATEAFFGQGTRLTVV.